This TCR beta chain was identified in a study of T cell repertoires in cytomegalovirus infection. Study-wide context: TCR beta signatures that were public indicated CMV infection and matching HLA type. General observations from the study: The ex vivo response was dominated by HLA-C-restricted CMV-specific TCR beta clonotypes. Summed frequency of public TCR beta families distinguished CMV carriers with the relevant HLA.

The CDR3 totals 14 residues. Germline lookup yields CDR1 SGHTA and CDR2 FQGNSA. Trimming pared 5 bases from V and 5 bases from J, leaving 15 bases between. Each CDR3 protein is one row after TCRdb ran MiXCR on the reads. The data hold a few hundred thousand distinct CDR3 sequences, with 20% to 25% observed a single time. This clonotype was seen repeatedly, ten times or more. Its antigen is unknown. This specimen was cultured PBMCs, taken from culture after CMV antigen stimulation. The rearrangement links TRBV7-2 to TRBJ2-5, with a weak D call TRBD1 (6 bases). The TCR originated in a human donor in good health (CMV status not recorded). Some clones in this sample may be carry-over from other donors' samples. CDR3 DNA: TGTGCCAGCAGCCTACAGGGCCTGAGGGAGACCCAGTACTTC. This codes for CASSLQGLRETQYF.